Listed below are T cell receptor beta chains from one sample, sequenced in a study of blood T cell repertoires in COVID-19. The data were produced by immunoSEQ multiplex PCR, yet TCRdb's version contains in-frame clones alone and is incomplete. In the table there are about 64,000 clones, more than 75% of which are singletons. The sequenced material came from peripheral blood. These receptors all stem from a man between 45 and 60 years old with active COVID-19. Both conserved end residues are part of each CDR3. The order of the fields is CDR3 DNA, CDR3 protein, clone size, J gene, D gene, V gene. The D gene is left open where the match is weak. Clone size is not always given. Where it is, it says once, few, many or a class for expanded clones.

TGTGCCAGCAGCTTGACAGGGGTGTCGGACTATGGCTACACCTTC	CASSLTGVSDYGYTF	once	TRBJ1-2	TRBD1	TRBV11-2
TGTGCCAGCAGTGAGTTTACTAGCGGGAGAAATGAGCAGTTCTTC	CASSEFTSGRNEQFF	.	TRBJ2-1	TRBD2	TRBV25-1
TGCGCCAGCAGCCAAGACCCACTAGCGGGGGAAGAGACCCAGTACTTC	CASSQDPLAGEETQYF	once	TRBJ2-5	TRBD2	TRBV4-1
TGTGCCAGCTCACCTGGACTAGCGAATAAGGGAGGAGAGACCCAGTACTTC	CASSPGLANKGGETQYF	.	TRBJ2-5	TRBD2	TRBV18
TGTGCCAGCAGCTTTGGGACAGGGGGCGTCGAGCAGTACTTC	CASSFGTGGVEQYF	.	TRBJ2-7	TRBD1	TRBV13
TGTGCCAGCAGTCGGACTAGATACAATGAGCAGTTCTTC	CASSRTRYNEQFF	.	TRBJ2-1	TRBD2	TRBV12-3/TRBV12-4
TGTGCCAGCAGTCCCAGGACAGGGGCGAACACCGGGGAGCTGTTTTTT	CASSPRTGANTGELFF	few	TRBJ2-2	TRBD1	TRBV11-3
TGTGCCAGCACCCGGTCACCTGGAAACACCATATATTTT	CASTRSPGNTIYF	.	TRBJ1-3	.	TRBV6-5
TGTGCCAGCAGCGCATTCTCGACAGGGCGGGGGGCTGAAGCTTTCTTT	CASSAFSTGRGAEAFF	.	TRBJ1-1	TRBD1	TRBV3-1/TRBV3-2
TGTGCCAGCAGCGAACACCAGGGGGAACCGAACACTGAAGCTTTCTTT	CASSEHQGEPNTEAFF	.	TRBJ1-1	TRBD1	TRBV6-1
TGTGCCAGCAGCGTAGAGGGGACAGCCTCCTACGAGCAGTACTTC	CASSVEGTASYEQYF	.	TRBJ2-7	TRBD1	TRBV9
TGTGCCAGCAGTTGGGAGGGCTTGCACACTGAAGCTTTCTTT	CASSWEGLHTEAFF	.	TRBJ1-1	.	TRBV28
TGTGCCAGCAGCTTAGGGTCAGCGGGGGGGCAAGATACGCAGTATTTT	CASSLGSAGGQDTQYF	.	TRBJ2-3	TRBD2	TRBV11-3
TGTGCCAGCAGCCAACAGGGGTATACTGAAGCTTTCTTT	CASSQQGYTEAFF	once	TRBJ1-1	TRBD1	TRBV11-2
TGTGCCAGCAGCTTGCTAGGACAGGGCTACGAGCAGTACTTC	CASSLLGQGYEQYF	.	TRBJ2-7	TRBD1	TRBV5-5
TGCGCCAGCAAGGGACAGGGGTATACTGAAGCTTTCTTT	CASKGQGYTEAFF	.	TRBJ1-1	TRBD1	TRBV10-2
TGTGCCAGCAGCTCCGGGACTAGCGGGAGTATTAGGGCGAGCGAGCAGTACTTC	CASSSGTSGSIRASEQYF	.	TRBJ2-7	TRBD2	TRBV7-9
TGTGCCAGCAGTTTCCCAGGGGGTACTTACACCGGGGAGCTGTTTTTT	CASSFPGGTYTGELFF	.	TRBJ2-2	TRBD1	TRBV6-5
TGTGCCAGCAGTACTAGTCCCGAAGAGACCCAGTACTTC	CASSTSPEETQYF	.	TRBJ2-5	.	TRBV6-5
TGTGCCAGCAGCTTTCGGCTTGGGACTAGCGGGTTTAGCTCCTACAATGAGCAGTTCTTC	CASSFRLGTSGFSSYNEQFF	.	TRBJ2-1	TRBD2	TRBV9
TGTGCCAGCAGTACGCTAGCGGGATATTCCTACGAGCAGTACTTC	CASSTLAGYSYEQYF	.	TRBJ2-7	TRBD2	TRBV28
TGTGCCAGCAGTCCTACTCAGGGGATGGGTACTGAAGCTTTCTTT	CASSPTQGMGTEAFF	.	TRBJ1-1	.	TRBV6-5
TGCGCCAGCAGCGGGGGGACAGGGGATCAGCCCCAGCATTTT	CASSGGTGDQPQHF	.	TRBJ1-5	TRBD1	TRBV5-1
TGTGCCACCCGGGACAGGGGGATCTCCTACGAGCAGTACTTC	CATRDRGISYEQYF	once	TRBJ2-7	TRBD1	TRBV25-1
TGTGCCAGCAGCCCCAGGGTAGCGGGGGGGCCGGACGAGCAGTACTTC	CASSPRVAGGPDEQYF	.	TRBJ2-7	TRBD2	TRBV3-1/TRBV3-2
TGTGCCAGCAGCTCACCAGGGTACGGGGCCAACGTCCTGACTTTC	CASSSPGYGANVLTF	.	TRBJ2-6	.	TRBV7-3
TGTGCCAGCAGCTTATATAGGGGGATTGCGGCAGATACGCAGTATTTT	CASSLYRGIAADTQYF	.	TRBJ2-3	.	TRBV7-2
TGTGCCAGCAGCCAAGATCTAGCGCTGAGCTCCTACGAGCAGTACTTC	CASSQDLALSSYEQYF	.	TRBJ2-7	.	TRBV3-1/TRBV3-2
TGCGCCAGCAGCCCGACAGGGGTTGGCTACACCTTC	CASSPTGVGYTF	.	TRBJ1-2	TRBD1	TRBV5-1
TGTGCCAGTAGTATAAGTGCGGGGGCCGACGAGCAGTACTTC	CASSISAGADEQYF	.	TRBJ2-7	.	TRBV19
TGTGCCAGCAGTCCCAGGGACAGAGGGGAGACCCAGTACTTC	CASSPRDRGETQYF	.	TRBJ2-5	TRBD1	TRBV27
TGCGCCAGCAGCCGGAGCTGGGACAGGAACACTGAAGCTTTCTTT	CASSRSWDRNTEAFF	.	TRBJ1-1	TRBD1	TRBV5-1
TGTGCCAGCAGCGTAGCTAGTGAGAAAGAGACCCAGTACTTC	CASSVASEKETQYF	.	TRBJ2-5	.	TRBV9
TGTGCCAGCAGCGTAGGACCTGGTATAGCTAATTCACCCCTCCACTTT	CASSVGPGIANSPLHF	few	TRBJ1-6	.	TRBV9
TGTGCCACCTTGACAGTCGTCCGCGGCTACACCTTC	CATLTVVRGYTF	.	TRBJ1-2	.	TRBV6-5
TGTGCCAGCAGCTTAAGAGCCCCCTCGAGCTCCTACAATGAGCAGTTCTTC	CASSLRAPSSSYNEQFF	few	TRBJ2-1	.	TRBV7-2
TGTGCCAGCAGCTTAAGAGCGGGAGGTATCTCCTACGAGCAGTACTTC	CASSLRAGGISYEQYF	.	TRBJ2-7	TRBD2	TRBV7-2
TGTGCCAGCAGCTTGGGGACAGGGATGCGCACTGAAGCTTTCTTT	CASSLGTGMRTEAFF	.	TRBJ1-1	TRBD1	TRBV5-8
TGTGCCAGCAGCTTGGAACAGGGTCGCGACTATGGCTACACCTTC	CASSLEQGRDYGYTF	.	TRBJ1-2	.	TRBV5-5
TGCGCCAGCAGGTCCAGGCTTGGAGGGGTCTACGAGCAGTACTTC	CASRSRLGGVYEQYF	.	TRBJ2-7	.	TRBV5-1
TGTGCCAGCAGTCCCGACAGGGGGCAGCCCCAGCATTTT	CASSPDRGQPQHF	.	TRBJ1-5	TRBD1	TRBV6-5
TGTGCCAGCAGGGTGACAGGGAAAGAGACCCAGTACTTC	CASRVTGKETQYF	.	TRBJ2-5	TRBD1	TRBV12-3/TRBV12-4
TGTGCCAGCAGCAGCTTAGACACCAACGAGTACGAGCAGTACTTC	CASSSLDTNEYEQYF	.	TRBJ2-7	.	TRBV7-6
TGTGCCAGTAGGACAGGGAACTACGAGCAGTACTTC	CASRTGNYEQYF	once	TRBJ2-7	TRBD1	TRBV6-5
TGTGCCAGTACCCTCGGGGGGGGCTTCTCCGAGCAGTACTTC	CASTLGGGFSEQYF	.	TRBJ2-7	TRBD2	TRBV19
TGTGCCAGCAGCCCTCAGCCTCAGGGGGCAGATACGCAGTATTTT	CASSPQPQGADTQYF	.	TRBJ2-3	TRBD1	TRBV11-2
TGTGCCAGCAGTCTGGGGGGACTAGGCTTGACAACTGAGCAGTTCTTC	CASSLGGLGLTTEQFF	.	TRBJ2-1	TRBD2	TRBV28
TGCGCCAGCAGCCAAGAGCTGGGAGAAATTTCACCCCTCCACTTT	CASSQELGEISPLHF	.	TRBJ1-6	.	TRBV4-3